One sample yielded the 30 T cell receptor beta chains listed below, sequenced in a study of blood T cell repertoires in COVID-19. Assay: immunoSEQ multiplex PCR; the TCRdb copy retains only in-frame clones and omits some. There are just over 650,000 clones in the sample; 80% to 90% occur only once, and over 0.2% lies in the top ten. The sequencing input was peripheral blood. The receptors derive from a young woman with acute or convalescent COVID-19.

The rearrangement uses TRBV3-1 (or the pseudogene TRBV3-2) and TRBJ1-2; 9 bases map to TRBD1. This CDR3 is built from 13 residues. The germline V gene encodes CDR1 LGHDT and CDR2 YNNKEL (reference sequence). Trimming removed 6 bases from V and 5 bases from J; junction bases left unmatched: 4. CDR3 sequence: CASRPGTGYGYTF. In DNA, the CDR3 is TGTGCCAGCAGACCCGGGACAGGGTATGGCTACACCTTC.

This chain joins TRBV27 and TRBJ1-6; D gene ambiguous. Germline V CDR1 and CDR2: MNHEY, SMNVEV (reference sequence). Trimming removed 5 bases from V and 7 bases from J, with 15 bases in between. The CDR3 is 15 residues long. CDR3 nucleotides: TGTGCCAGCAGTATCCCCGGGGTGGGAAATTCACCCCTCCACTTT. It codes for CASSIPGVGNSPLHF.

J is TRBJ2-2 and V is TRBV2; the match to TRBD1 covers 8 bases. Trimming removed 3 bases from V and 7 bases from J; junction bases left unmatched: 4. Germline V lookup: CDR1 SNHLY, CDR2 FYNNEI. This CDR3 spans 14 amino acids. The CDR3 sequence: CASSEDREGGELFF. The CDR3 nucleotides are TGTGCCAGCAGTGAGGACAGGGAAGGCGGGGAGCTGTTTTTT.

This chain's CDR3 is CASSLPGQPREKLFF. The CDR3 DNA reads as TGTGCCAGCAGTCTACCGGGACAGCCCCGCGAAAAACTGTTTTTT. The chain carries TRBV2 and TRBJ1-4, with TRBD1 identical over 7 bases. V shed 5 bases and J 8 bases; nucleotides not matched to a gene: 11. CDR1 and CDR2 from the germline V gene are SNHLY and FYNNEI. The CDR3 covers 15 residues.

The gene calls are TRBV5-4 and TRBJ1-2; 8 bases map to TRBD1. Losses at the gene ends were 2 bases for V and 3 bases for J; bases not matched to a gene: 3. Germline V gene data show CDR1 as SGHNT and CDR2 as YYREEE (reference sequence). The CDR3 sequence is 14 residues long. CDR3 amino acids: CASSFGQGDYGYTF. The CDR3, as DNA: TGTGCCAGCAGCTTCGGACAGGGTGACTATGGCTACACCTTC.

The sample holds a few counts of this clone. The chain couples TRBV24-1 to TRBJ1-2; possibly TRBD1 for D (6 bases). Germline CDR1 and CDR2: KGHDR and SFDVKD. CDR3 length equals 12 residues. V shed 2 bases and J shed 8 bases, with 8 bases lying between them. CDR3 protein: CATSDSTGGYTF. CDR3 DNA: TGTGCCACCAGTGATTCAACAGGGGGCTACACCTTC.

The V call is TRBV6-5, the J call TRBJ1-4; D perhaps matches TRBD1 (6 bases). This CDR3 is built from 13 residues. Trimming took off 8 bases at V and 5 bases at J, with 12 bases between the two ends. Looked up from germline, CDR1 is MNHEY and CDR2 is SVGAGI. The CDR3: CASGLTGNEKLFF. CDR3 nucleotides: TGTGCCAGCGGCCTCACAGGGAATGAAAAACTGTTTTTT.

The chain is built from TRBV27 and TRBJ2-7; TRBD1 matches at 7 bases. This CDR3 is built from 13 residues. V gave up 8 bases and J gave up 3 bases; unmatched junction bases: 7. Germline V gene lookup returns CDR1 MNHEY and CDR2 SMNVEV (reference sequence). Here the CDR3 reads CASRPGQIYEQYF. The CDR3 coding sequence is TGTGCCAGCCGTCCGGGACAGATCTACGAGCAGTACTTC.

The chain recombines TRBV19 with TRBJ2-2, with D perhaps matching TRBD1 (5 bases). The CDR3 runs to 14 residues. V lost 8 bases and J 7 bases, leaving 17 bases between the germline ends. Per the germline V gene, CDR1 is LNHDA and CDR2 is SQIVND (reference sequence). The CDR3 region has the DNA TGTGCCAGTCGGGCAGGGTTACAGTTCGGGGAGCTGTTTTTT. Its translation: CASRAGLQFGELFF.

The V call is TRBV20-1, the J call TRBJ2-1; 9 bases align to TRBD2. Germline trimming cut 3 bases from V and 4 bases from J; bases unmatched to any gene: 7. Germline loops: CDR1 DFQATT, CDR2 SNEGSKA (reference sequence). The CDR3 is 15 amino acids. CDR3 loop: CSASSGLAGYNEQFF. The DNA for the CDR3 is TGCAGTGCTAGTTCCGGGCTAGCGGGGTACAATGAGCAGTTCTTC.

V usage is TRBV10-3 and J usage is TRBJ1-6; D perhaps matches TRBD1 (6 bases). Germline V gene data show CDR1 as ENHRY and CDR2 as SYGVKD. The V end lost 5 bases, the J end lost 9 bases, and 8 bases lay between the germline ends. This CDR3 contains 12 residues. CDR3 residues: CAISRGGSPLHF. CDR3 bases: TGTGCCATCAGTAGGGGGGGTTCACCCCTCCACTTT.

This clone was seen only a few times. The CDR3 loop is CASTWVQGESPLHF. The CDR3 DNA sequence: TGTGCCAGCACCTGGGTACAGGGTGAGTCACCCCTCCACTTT. The chain has TRBV27 and TRBJ1-6; TRBD1 is a possible D gene (6 bases). The CDR3 is made up of 14 amino acids. Trimming shortened V by 7 bases and J by 10 bases, and 17 bases separated the two germline ends. The germline CDR1 and CDR2 sequences are MNHEY and SMNVEV (reference sequence).

This clone was detected only once. This chain connects TRBV10-2 to TRBJ1-1; possibly TRBD1 for D (6 bases). The CDR3 sequence is 15 residues long. The V end lost 3 bases, the J end lost 1 base, and 12 bases lay between the germline ends. Germline V CDR1 and CDR2: WSHSY, SAAADI. The CDR3 DNA reads TGCGCCAGCAGTGATTCCGGGACACCGAACACTGAAGCTTTCTTT. Encoded protein: CASSDSGTPNTEAFF.

This rearrangement joins TRBV6-5 to TRBJ1-1; weak D call: TRBD1 (6 bases). Germline values: CDR1 MNHEY, CDR2 SVGAGI. Trimming removed 0 bases from V and 3 bases from J, with 11 bases in between. The CDR3 runs 15 residues. The CDR3: CASSYSNRADTEAFF. The CDR3 DNA follows: TGTGCCAGCAGTTACTCGAACAGGGCGGACACTGAAGCTTTCTTT.

The J gene is TRBJ1-4, the V gene TRBV20-1; no clear D gene. Germline V lookup: CDR1 DFQATT, CDR2 SNEGSKA (reference sequence). V was cut by 5 bases and J by 10 bases, with 11 bases left in between. CDR3 size: 11 residues. The CDR3 DNA reads TGCAGTGCTGGGGAGTTGGGAAAACTGTTTTTT. It yields the protein CSAGELGKLFF.

This clone was detected once. The CDR3 loop reads CASSLDPRGREAFF. The CDR3 DNA follows: TGTGCCAGCAGCTTGGACCCCAGGGGGCGCGAAGCTTTCTTT. The chain combines TRBV5-6 with TRBJ1-1; 8 nucleotides match TRBD1. The J segment lost 8 bases and the V segment lost 0 bases, leaving 6 bases of the junction unmatched. This CDR3 has 14 amino acids. In germline, CDR1 is SGHDT, CDR2 YYEEEE.

The V and J genes are TRBV4-1 and TRBJ2-1; TRBD2 agrees at 9 bases. CDR1 MGHRA and CDR2 YSYEKL come from the germline V gene. The CDR3 totals 16 residues. V shed 0 bases, J shed 9 bases, and the junction held 9 bases outside the gene matches. CDR3 nucleotides: TGCGCCAGCAGCCAAGATTCAGGCGGGGGGGCCACTGAGCAGTTCTTC. Residues: CASSQDSGGGATEQFF.

V gene TRBV6-6 combines with J gene TRBJ1-1; weak D call: TRBD1 (5 bases). V was shortened by 8 bases and J by 3 bases, with 10 bases between the two germline ends. This CDR3 spans 12 amino acids. Germline V gene sequence: CDR1 MNHNY, CDR2 SVGAGI (reference sequence). DNA for the CDR3: TGTGCCAGCGATCGGGGGGACACTGAAGCTTTCTTT. Its protein product is CASDRGDTEAFF.

V usage is TRBV6-2 or TRBV6-3 and J usage is TRBJ2-7, with TRBD1 matching 8 bases. The CDR3 spans 14 residues. The germline CDR1 and CDR2 sequences are MNHEY and SVGEGT. J was trimmed by 4 bases and V by 0 bases; bases with no gene match: 2. The CDR3 nucleotides read TGTGCCAGCAGTTACTCACAGGGGGGTTACGAGCAGTACTTC. Protein product: CASSYSQGGYEQYF.

The chain combines TRBV3-1 (or the pseudogene TRBV3-2) with TRBJ2-3; 7 bases are a match to TRBD2. This CDR3 is built from 16 residues. Germline trimming cut 4 bases from V and 1 base from J; bases unmatched to any gene: 8. CDR1 is LGHDT, CDR2 YNNKEL, per germline (reference sequence). CDR3 sequence: CASSRVAGHGTDTQYF. As DNA, the CDR3 is TGTGCCAGCAGCCGAGTAGCGGGCCACGGCACAGATACGCAGTATTTT.

The table lists this clone with a count of one. DNA for the CDR3: TGTGCCAGTAGTAAGAGGCAGGGGACGGCGGGTGAAGCTTTCTTT. It specifies CASSKRQGTAGEAFF. The J gene is TRBJ1-1, the V gene TRBV19; D may be TRBD1 (6 bases). Per the germline V gene, CDR1 is LNHDA and CDR2 is SQIVND (reference sequence). Trimming removed 4 bases from V and 7 bases from J, with 19 bases in between. CDR3 size: 15 residues. Based on the CDR3 plus reference TRBV19 and TRBJ1-1, the full variable domain is DGGITQSPKYLFRKEGQNVTLSCEQNLNHDAMYWYRQDPGQGLRLIYYSQIVNDFQKGDIAEGYSVSREKKESFPLTVTSAQKNPTAFYLCASSKRQGTAGEAFFGQGTRLTVV.

The count of this clone is one. This chain links TRBV4-3 with TRBJ1-4; 9 nucleotides align to TRBD1. Trimming at V came to 0 bases and at J to 5 bases, leaving 4 bases not matched to a gene. This CDR3 contains 16 residues. Germline V gives CDR1 LGHNA, CDR2 YSLEER. The DNA of the CDR3 is TGCGCCAGCAGCCAAGAAATCGGGACAGGGAATGAAAAACTGTTTTTT. Its translation: CASSQEIGTGNEKLFF.

V and J are TRBV7-8 and TRBJ1-2, with a possible D match to TRBD1 (5 bases). Looked up from germline, CDR1 is SGHVS and CDR2 is FQNEAQ. The CDR3 is 16 amino acids. V lost 3 bases and J 3 bases, leaving 17 bases between the germline ends. CDR3 in amino acids: CASSFRADSHYYGYTF. The CDR3 nucleotides are TGTGCCAGCAGCTTCCGTGCTGACAGCCACTACTATGGCTACACCTTC.

This chain links TRBV29-1 with TRBJ2-7, with TRBD1 identical over 7 bases. J gave up 3 bases and V 0 bases, and 2 bases lay outside the gene matches. The germline V gene encodes CDR1 SQVTM and CDR2 ANQGSEA. This CDR3 comprises 13 residues. The CDR3 sequence is CSVEDTGDYEQYF. CDR3 in DNA: TGCAGCGTTGAAGATACAGGGGACTACGAGCAGTACTTC.

The chain combines TRBV2 with TRBJ1-5; TRBD1 might be the D (5 bases). CDR1 and CDR2 (germline): SNHLY, FYNNEI. V lost 8 bases, J lost 0 bases, and 11 bases lay in between. The CDR3 runs to 14 residues. CDR3 region: CASRWGYSNQPQHF. As DNA, the CDR3 is TGTGCCAGCCGGTGGGGCTATAGCAATCAGCCCCAGCATTTT.

CDR3 region: CASSQGMGLTNEKLFF. CDR3 nucleotide sequence: TGTGCCAGCAGTCAAGGGATGGGGCTAACTAATGAAAAACTGTTTTTT. This sequence joins TRBV7-2 and TRBJ1-4, with a weak D call TRBD1 (5 bases). The germline gives CDR1 SGHTA, CDR2 FQGNSA. The length of the CDR3 is 16 residues. Trimming left V 6 bases short and J 1 base short, with 15 bases between.

The genes are TRBV27 and TRBJ2-7; 12 bases line up with TRBD1. The CDR3 extends over 15 amino acids. Germline V gene lookup returns CDR1 MNHEY and CDR2 SMNVEV (reference sequence). The junction had 5 bases not matched to a gene; V was cut back by 4 bases and J by 4 bases. The CDR3 reads CASSWGTGGGYEQYF. The CDR3 coding sequence is TGTGCCAGCAGTTGGGGGACAGGGGGCGGGTACGAGCAGTACTTC.

The rearrangement joins TRBV4-1 to TRBJ2-5, with D maybe TRBD2 (6 bases). V lost 4 bases, J lost 5 bases, and 14 bases lay in between. Looked up from germline, CDR1 is MGHRA and CDR2 is YSYEKL. The CDR3 is 14 residues long. The CDR3 DNA is TGCGCCAGCAGCCTACTAGCCCGTCTGGAGACCCAGTACTTC. Amino acid sequence: CASSLLARLETQYF.

The rearrangement joins TRBV9 to TRBJ2-2; 9 nucleotides line up with TRBD1. The V gene's germline CDR1 is SGDLS and CDR2 YYNGEE. The CDR3 sequence is 16 residues long. Losses at the gene ends were 4 bases for V and 4 bases for J; bases not matched to a gene: 8. The CDR3 here is CASSPWGQGATGELFF. The CDR3 DNA follows: TGTGCCAGCAGCCCCTGGGGACAGGGCGCCACCGGGGAGCTGTTTTTT.

The J gene is TRBJ1-2, the V gene TRBV7-3; D may be TRBD1 (5 bases). Germline V gives CDR1 SGHTA, CDR2 FQGTGA. The CDR3 covers 19 residues. V was pared by 2 bases and J by 6 bases, with 28 bases between. CDR3 region: CASSLLLSTRSGGVNGYTF. DNA for the CDR3: TGTGCCAGCAGCTTACTTCTATCGACGCGGAGCGGGGGGGTTAATGGCTACACCTTC.